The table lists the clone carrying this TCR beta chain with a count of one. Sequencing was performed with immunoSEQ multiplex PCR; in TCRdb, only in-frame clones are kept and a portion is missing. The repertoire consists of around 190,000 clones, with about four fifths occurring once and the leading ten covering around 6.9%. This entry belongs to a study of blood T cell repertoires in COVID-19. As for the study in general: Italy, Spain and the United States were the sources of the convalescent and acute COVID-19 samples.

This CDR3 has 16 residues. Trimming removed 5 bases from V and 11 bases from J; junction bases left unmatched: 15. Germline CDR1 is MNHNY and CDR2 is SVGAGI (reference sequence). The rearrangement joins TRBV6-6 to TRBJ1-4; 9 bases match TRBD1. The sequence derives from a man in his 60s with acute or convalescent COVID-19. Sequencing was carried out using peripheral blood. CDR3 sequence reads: CASSTPAGTGTGKLFF. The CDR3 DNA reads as TGTGCCAGCAGTACCCCGGCCGGGACAGGGACAGGGAAACTGTTTTTT.